Reported below is one T cell receptor (beta chain). This entry is derived from a study of blood T cell repertoires in COVID-19. Study background: Samples of COVID-19 (acute and convalescent) were obtained from the United States, Italy and Spain. Sample material is recorded as cDNA or gDNA derived from T cells, B-cell-depleted T cells, or PBMCs.

CDR3 length: 17 amino acids. CDR1 and CDR2 from the germline V gene are MDHEN and SYDVKM. The ends lost 4 bases at V and 4 bases at J; junction bases unmatched: 13. As processed by the authors: Cell counts per sample came from amplifying reference gene primers. Libraries were prepared by immunoSEQ multiplex PCR; TCRdb keeps only in-frame clonotypes and omits some of them. D and trimming come from the DNA, and the V and J calls and clone size come from that table. The sample includes over 300,000 clones, nearly 90% of them seen just once. This rearrangement joins TRBV28 to TRBJ2-1; 7 positions match TRBD2. The sequencing sample was made of peripheral blood. This TCR came from a man aged 18 to 30 with active or convalescent COVID-19. CDR3 amino acids: CASSSDLGTKMYNEQFF. The CDR3 bases are TGTGCCAGCAGTTCCGACCTCGGGACTAAAATGTACAATGAGCAGTTCTTC.